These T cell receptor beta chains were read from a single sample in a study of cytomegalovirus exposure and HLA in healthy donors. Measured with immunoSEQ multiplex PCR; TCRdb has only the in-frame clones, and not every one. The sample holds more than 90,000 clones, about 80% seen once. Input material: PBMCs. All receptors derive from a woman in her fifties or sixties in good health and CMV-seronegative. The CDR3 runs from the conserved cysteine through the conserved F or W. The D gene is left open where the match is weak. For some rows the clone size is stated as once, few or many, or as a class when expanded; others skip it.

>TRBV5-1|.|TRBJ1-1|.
CASSGQGLNTEAFF
TGCGCCAGCAGTGGTCAGGGGCTGAACACTGAAGCTTTCTTT
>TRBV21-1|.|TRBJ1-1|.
CASSIRTENLMNTEAFF
TGTGCCAGCAGCATTCGGACAGAAAACCTCATGAACACTGAAGCTTTCTTT
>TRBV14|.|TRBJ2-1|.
CASSQDPDEQFF
TGTGCCAGCAGCCAAGATCCGGATGAGCAGTTCTTC
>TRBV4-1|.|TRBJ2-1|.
CASSQDSVSEQFF
TGCGCCAGCAGCCAAGATAGTGTGTCCGAGCAGTTCTTC
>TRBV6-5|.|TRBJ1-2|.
CASSYDSTPDGYTF
TGTGCCAGCAGTTACGATAGTACCCCCGATGGCTACACCTTC
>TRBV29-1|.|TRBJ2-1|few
CSVGGDNEQFF
TGCAGCGTTGGGGGGGACAATGAGCAGTTCTTC
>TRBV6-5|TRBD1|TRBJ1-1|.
CASNKGAWTEAFF
TGTGCCAGCAACAAGGGGGCCTGGACTGAAGCTTTCTTT
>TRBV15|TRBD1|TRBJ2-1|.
CATSRSGTGGLDEQFF
TGTGCCACCAGCAGATCCGGGACAGGGGGCCTGGATGAGCAGTTCTTC
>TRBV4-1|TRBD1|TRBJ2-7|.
CASSSRTGSYEQYF
TGCGCCAGCAGCAGCCGGACAGGATCCTACGAGCAGTACTTC
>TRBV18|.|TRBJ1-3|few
CASSPRQTSGNTIYF
TGTGCCAGCTCACCTAGACAGACCTCTGGAAACACCATATATTTT
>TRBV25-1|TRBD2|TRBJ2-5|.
CASSESETSVLMVETQYF
TGTGCCAGCAGTGAATCCGAGACTAGCGTACTCATGGTGGAGACCCAGTACTTC
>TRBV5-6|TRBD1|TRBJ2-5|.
CASSFRSTGRGQETQYF
TGTGCCAGCAGCTTCAGGTCGACAGGGAGAGGACAAGAGACCCAGTACTTC
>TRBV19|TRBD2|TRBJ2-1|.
CASSSSGGGYNEQFF
TGTGCCAGTAGTAGTAGCGGGGGAGGATACAATGAGCAGTTCTTC
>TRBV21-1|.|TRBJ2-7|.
CASSPPPGGLSYEQYF
TGTGCCAGCAGCCCCCCCCCAGGAGGGCTCTCCTACGAGCAGTACTTC
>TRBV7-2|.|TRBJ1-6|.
CASSVPGENSPLHF
TGTGCCAGCAGCGTGCCAGGGGAAAATTCACCCCTCCACTTT
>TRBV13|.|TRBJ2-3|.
CASSRRGYDLTDTQYF
TGTGCCAGCAGCCGTAGGGGTTACGACCTTACCGATACGCAGTATTTT
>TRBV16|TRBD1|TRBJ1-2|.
CASSQSGTGYGYTF
TGTGCCAGCAGCCAATCTGGGACAGGCTATGGCTACACCTTC
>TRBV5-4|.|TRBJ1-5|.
CASSAGPNQPQHF
TGTGCCAGCAGCGCAGGGCCCAATCAGCCCCAGCATTTT